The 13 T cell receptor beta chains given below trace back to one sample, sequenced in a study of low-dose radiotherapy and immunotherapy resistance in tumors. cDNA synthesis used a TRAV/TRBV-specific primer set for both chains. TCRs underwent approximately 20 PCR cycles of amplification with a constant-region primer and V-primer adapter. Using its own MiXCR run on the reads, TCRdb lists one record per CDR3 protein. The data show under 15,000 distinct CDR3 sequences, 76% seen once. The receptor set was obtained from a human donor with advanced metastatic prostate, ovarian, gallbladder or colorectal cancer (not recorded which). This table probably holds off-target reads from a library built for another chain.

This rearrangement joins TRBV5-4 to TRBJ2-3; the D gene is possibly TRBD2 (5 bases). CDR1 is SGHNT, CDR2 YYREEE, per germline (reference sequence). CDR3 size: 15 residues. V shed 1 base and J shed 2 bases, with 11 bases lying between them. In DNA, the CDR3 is TGTGCCAGCAGCTTGAGGACTCAAGCCACAGATACGCAGTATTTT. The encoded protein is CASSLRTQATDTQYF.

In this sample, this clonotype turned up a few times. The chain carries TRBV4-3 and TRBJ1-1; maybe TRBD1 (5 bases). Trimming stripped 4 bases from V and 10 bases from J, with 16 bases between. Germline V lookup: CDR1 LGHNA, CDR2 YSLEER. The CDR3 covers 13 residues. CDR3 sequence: CASSLGERQRAFF. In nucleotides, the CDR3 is TGCGCCAGCAGCCTTGGAGAGCGACAGAGAGCTTTCTTT.

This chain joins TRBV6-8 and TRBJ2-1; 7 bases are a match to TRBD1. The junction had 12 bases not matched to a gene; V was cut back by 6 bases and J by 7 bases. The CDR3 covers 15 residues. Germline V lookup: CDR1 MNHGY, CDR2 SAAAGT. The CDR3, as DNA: TGTGCCAGCAGGGGCAATGAAGGGGGCACGAATGAGCAGTTCTTC. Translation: CASRGNEGGTNEQFF.

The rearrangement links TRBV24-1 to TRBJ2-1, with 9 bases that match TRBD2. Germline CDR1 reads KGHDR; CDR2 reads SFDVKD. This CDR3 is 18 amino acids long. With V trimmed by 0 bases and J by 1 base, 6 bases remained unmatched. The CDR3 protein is CATSDLRASGTSYNEQFF. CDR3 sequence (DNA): TGTGCCACCAGTGATTTGCGGGCTAGCGGGACATCCTACAATGAGCAGTTCTTC.

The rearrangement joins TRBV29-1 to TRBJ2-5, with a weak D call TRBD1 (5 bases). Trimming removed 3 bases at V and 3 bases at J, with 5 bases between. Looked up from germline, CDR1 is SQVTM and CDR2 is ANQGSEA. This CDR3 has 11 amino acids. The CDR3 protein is CSVDREETQYF. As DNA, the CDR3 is TGCAGCGTTGACAGGGAAGAGACCCAGTACTTC. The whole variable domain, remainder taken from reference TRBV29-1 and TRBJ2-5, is SAVISQKPSRDICQRGTSLTIQCQVDSQVTMMFWYRQQPGQSLTLIATANQGSEATYESGFVIDKFPISRPNLTFSTLTVSNMSPEDSSIYLCSVDREETQYFGPGTRLLVL.

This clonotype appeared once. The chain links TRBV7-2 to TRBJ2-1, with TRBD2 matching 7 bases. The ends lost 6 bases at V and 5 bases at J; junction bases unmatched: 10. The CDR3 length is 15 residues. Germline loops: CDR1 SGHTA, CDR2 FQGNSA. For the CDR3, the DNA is TGTGCCAGCAGAATGGGCGGGAGTGGGGACAATGAGCAGTTCTTC. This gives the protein CASRMGGSGDNEQFF.

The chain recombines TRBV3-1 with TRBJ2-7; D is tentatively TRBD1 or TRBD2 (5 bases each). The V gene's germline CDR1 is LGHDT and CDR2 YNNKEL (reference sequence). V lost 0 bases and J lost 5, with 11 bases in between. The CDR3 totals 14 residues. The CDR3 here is CASSQDVPGHEQYF. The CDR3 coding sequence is TGTGCCAGCAGCCAAGATGTCCCGGGACACGAGCAGTACTTC.

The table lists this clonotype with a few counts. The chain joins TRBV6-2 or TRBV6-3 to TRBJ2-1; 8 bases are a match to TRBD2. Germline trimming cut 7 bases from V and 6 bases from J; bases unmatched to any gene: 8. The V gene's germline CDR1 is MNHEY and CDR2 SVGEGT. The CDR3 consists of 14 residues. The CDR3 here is CASIQAGGGNEQFF. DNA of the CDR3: TGTGCCAGCATTCAGGCGGGAGGTGGCAATGAGCAGTTCTTC.

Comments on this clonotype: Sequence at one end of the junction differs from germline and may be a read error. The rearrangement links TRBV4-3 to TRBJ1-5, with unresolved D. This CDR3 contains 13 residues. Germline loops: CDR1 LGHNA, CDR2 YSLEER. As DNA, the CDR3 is TGCACCAGCAGCCAAGATGTAACCCAGCCCCAGCATTTT. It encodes CTSSQDVTQPQHF.

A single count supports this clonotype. The CDR3 is CASSPSGSVGDTQYF. The CDR3 bases are TGTGCCAGCAGTCCTAGCGGGAGCGTTGGCGATACGCAGTATTTT. The chain is built from TRBV6-2 or TRBV6-3 and TRBJ2-3; 10 bases fit TRBD2. V was pared by 5 bases and J by 6 bases, with 8 bases of the junction left unmatched. The CDR3 extends over 15 amino acids. Germline CDR1 is MNHEY and CDR2 is SVGEGT.

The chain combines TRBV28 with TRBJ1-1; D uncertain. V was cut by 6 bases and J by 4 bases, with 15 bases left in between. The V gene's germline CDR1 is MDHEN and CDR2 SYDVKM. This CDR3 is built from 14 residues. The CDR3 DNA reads TGTGCCAGCAGCCAAACTGGGAGGGTCACTGAAGCTTTCTTT. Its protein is CASSQTGRVTEAFF.

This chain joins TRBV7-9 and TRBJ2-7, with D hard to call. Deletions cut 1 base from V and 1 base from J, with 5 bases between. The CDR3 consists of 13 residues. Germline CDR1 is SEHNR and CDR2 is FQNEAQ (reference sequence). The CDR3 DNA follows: TGTGCCAGCAGCTTAGTTCTGTCCTACGAGCAGTACTTC. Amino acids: CASSLVLSYEQYF.

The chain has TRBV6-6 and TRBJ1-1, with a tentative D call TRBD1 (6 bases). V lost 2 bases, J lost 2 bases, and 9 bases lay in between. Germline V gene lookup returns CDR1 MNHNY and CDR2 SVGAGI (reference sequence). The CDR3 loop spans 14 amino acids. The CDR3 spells CASSYTGSNTEAFF. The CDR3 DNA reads TGTGCCAGCAGTTACACAGGGTCCAACACTGAAGCTTTCTTT.